This T cell receptor (beta chain) comes out of a study of T cells after yellow fever vaccination. TCRdb reprocessed the 5' RACE reads with MiXCR, giving one entry per CDR3 protein. The table lists more than 300,000 distinct CDR3 sequences, 6.8% of them singletons. The germline CDR1 and CDR2 sequences are DFQATT and SNEGSKA (reference sequence). V dropped 0 bases and J dropped 4 bases, with 10 bases sitting between them. This CDR3 comprises 15 residues. In its sample, this clonotype was seen a few times. This material consisted of PBMCs, taken around 45 days after the first yellow fever vaccination. The V and J genes are TRBV20-1 and TRBJ2-6; D is undetermined. This clonotype was sampled from a man aged 18 to 30 who received the YFV17D yellow fever vaccine. The CDR3 loop reads CSARDWVRGANVLTF. CDR3 DNA sequence: TGCAGTGCTAGAGATTGGGTGAGGGGGGCCAACGTCCTGACTTTC.